Below, 17 T cell receptor beta chains from the same sample are listed, as sequenced in a study of blood T cells in healthy people across ages. The authors ran a second PCR of about 6 to 11 cycles using a sample-barcoded 5' primer and a J-beta primer mix. TCRdb fed the 5' RACE reads into MiXCR, producing one record per CDR3 protein. The data show approximately 810,000 distinct CDR3 sequences, 29% seen once. Sequenced material: blood. The receptor set was obtained from a woman of 80 years or more in good health.

There are many counts of this clonotype. The chain recombines TRBV27 with TRBJ2-4; perhaps TRBD1 as D (5 bases). CDR1 and CDR2 from the germline V gene are MNHEY and SMNVEV (reference sequence). CDR3 length equals 15 residues. V was trimmed by 2 bases and J by 4 bases, leaving 12 bases between them. The CDR3 protein is CASSLDGRAKNIQYF. The CDR3 nucleotides read TGTGCCAGCAGTTTAGATGGCAGGGCGAAAAACATTCAGTACTTC.

The chain recombines TRBV7-2 with TRBJ1-1; 7 positions match TRBD1. CDR1 SGHTA and CDR2 FQGNSA come from the germline V gene. V dropped 2 bases and J dropped 6; count of bases not matched to a gene: 12. The length of the CDR3 is 16 residues. The CDR3 DNA reads as TGTGCCAGCAGCTTATCGGGCGTAGACAGGGACGCTGAAGCTTTCTTT. This sequence encodes CASSLSGVDRDAEAFF.

This clonotype occurred many times. The chain uses TRBV5-1 and TRBJ2-1; 11 positions agree with TRBD1. J lost 2 bases, V lost 4 bases, and 5 bases had no gene match. Germline CDR1 and CDR2: SGHRS and YFSETQ. The CDR3 spans 16 residues. The CDR3 here is CASSPGTGGTYNEQFF. CDR3 nucleotide sequence: TGCGCCAGCAGCCCCGGGACAGGGGGAACCTACAATGAGCAGTTCTTC.

The chain couples TRBV7-2 to TRBJ2-5, with D hard to call. From germline, CDR1 is SGHTA and CDR2 FQGNSA. V dropped 4 bases and J dropped 4 bases, with 19 bases sitting between them. The CDR3 totals 16 residues. The CDR3 here is CASSYIVRAESETQYF. The CDR3, as DNA: TGTGCCAGCAGCTACATCGTTAGGGCAGAGTCAGAGACCCAGTACTTC.

This clonotype was found a few times. The chain has TRBV14 and TRBJ1-2, with a weak D call TRBD1 (5 bases). Trimming shortened V by 4 bases and J by 3 bases, and 9 bases separated the two germline ends. Germline-derived CDR1 and CDR2 are SGHDN and FVKESK. The CDR3 sequence is 13 residues long. The CDR3 DNA sequence: TGTGCCAGCAGCCTCAGGGATGACTATGGCTACACCTTC. Protein: CASSLRDDYGYTF.

This clonotype was found many times. The gene calls are TRBV6-5 and TRBJ1-1; D remains unclear. V dropped 6 bases and J dropped 1 base, with 9 bases sitting between them. CDR3 length: 13 amino acids. CDR1 MNHEY and CDR2 SVGAGI come from the germline V gene. CDR3 loop: CASSSTANTEAFF. CDR3 nucleotide sequence: TGTGCCAGCAGCTCCACAGCGAACACTGAAGCTTTCTTT.

This clonotype was recorded many times. The chain combines TRBV4-2 with TRBJ2-1; TRBD2 aligns across 10 bases. Losses at the gene ends were 1 base for V and 0 bases for J; bases not matched to a gene: 3. Germline loops: CDR1 LGHNA, CDR2 YNFKEQ. The length of the CDR3 is 17 residues. In DNA form, the CDR3 reads TGTGCCAGCAGCCAAGCTAGCGGGGGCCCCTCCTACAATGAGCAGTTCTTC. It is translated as CASSQASGGPSYNEQFF.

The CDR3 reads CASSPRLVRQETQYF. The CDR3 DNA reads as TGTGCCAGCAGCCCCAGGCTGGTACGTCAAGAGACCCAGTACTTC. The J gene is TRBJ2-5, the V gene TRBV7-2; the D is unclear. With 5 bases removed from V and 2 bases from J, the gap between germline ends came to 15 bases. The germline V gene encodes CDR1 SGHTA and CDR2 FQGNSA. This CDR3 is 15 amino acids long.

This chain links TRBV5-5 with TRBJ2-3; D is perhaps TRBD1 or TRBD2 (6 bases each). Germline V lookup: CDR1 SGHKS, CDR2 YYEKEE (reference sequence). Deletions cut 4 bases from V and 2 bases from J, with 14 bases between. The CDR3 loop spans 15 amino acids. The CDR3 DNA is TGTGCCAGCAGCCATAGGGGGGCCCTCACAGATACGCAGTATTTT. Encoded protein: CASSHRGALTDTQYF.

Concerning this clonotype: A much larger clone is a single base away; this may be a read error. This chain uses TRBV6-5 with TRBJ2-7, with D maybe TRBD2 (6 bases). Between the trimmed V and J ends, which lost 0 bases and 2 bases, there was a span of 11 bases. Looked up from germline, CDR1 is MNHEY and CDR2 is SVGAGI. The CDR3 contains 15 residues. CDR3 sequence (DNA): TGTGCCAGCAGTTACTCTGGCCCGGGGGCCTACGAGCAGTACTTC. The encoded protein is CASSYSGPGAYEQYF.

This clonotype showed up just once. This may be a read error: a much more frequent sequence differs by one nucleotide. The chain combines TRBV20-1 with TRBJ2-3; a possible D gene is TRBD1 (6 bases). Germline V gene lookup returns CDR1 DFQATT and CDR2 SNEGSKA (reference sequence). This CDR3 is built from 14 residues. CDR3 sequence (DNA): TGCAGTGCTACAAAGGATGGACAGACAGATATGCAGTATTTT. Protein sequence: CSATKDGQTDMQYF.

The sample holds many counts of this clonotype. The chain recombines TRBV9 with TRBJ2-1; D might be TRBD2 (5 bases). The V gene lost 0 bases and the J gene lost 1 base, with 8 bases spanning the gap. CDR1 is SGDLS and CDR2 is YYNGEE in the germline V gene. This CDR3 comprises 15 residues. The CDR3 coding sequence is TGTGCCAGCAGCGTAGGGCCGGGGTCCTACAATGAGCAGTTCTTC. Encoded protein: CASSVGPGSYNEQFF. Variable domain in full (rest from reference TRBV9 and TRBJ2-1): DSGVTQTPKHLITATGQRVTLRCSPRSGDLSVYWYQQSLDQGLQFLIQYYNGEERAKGNILERFSAQQFPDLHSELNLSSLELGDSALYFCASSVGPGSYNEQFFGPGTRLTVL.

There are many counts of this clonotype. J is TRBJ1-6 and V is TRBV27; D unresolved. V lost 5 bases, J lost 6 bases, and 5 bases lay in between. This CDR3 contains 12 residues. Germline V gene data show CDR1 as MNHEY and CDR2 as SMNVEV (reference sequence). The CDR3 loop is CASSALNSPLHF. The CDR3 DNA sequence: TGTGCCAGCAGTGCGCTTAATTCACCCCTCCACTTT.

With respect to this clonotype: The junction and the germline gene differ at one end; a read error may be behind it. The chain joins TRBV20-1 to TRBJ1-2; possibly TRBD1 for D (5 bases). The CDR3 is made up of 14 amino acids. Germline values: CDR1 DFQATT, CDR2 SNEGSKA (reference sequence). CDR3 DNA: TGCTGTGTTCAGGGCCAGCTAATAAACTATGGTTACACCTTC. Translation gives CCVQGQLINYGYTF.

This chain links TRBV29-1 with TRBJ2-4; TRBD1 matches at 7 bases. Germline values: CDR1 SQVTM, CDR2 ANQGSEA. The CDR3 is 12 amino acids. V dropped 5 bases and J dropped 13; count of bases not matched to a gene: 11. The CDR3 coding sequence is TGCAGCGTTCAGACGACAGGGAGAGAGCAGTACTTC. Its protein is CSVQTTGREQYF. Looking up the rest from reference TRBV29-1 and TRBJ2-4 gives the full variable domain: SAVISQKPSRDICQRGTSLTIQCQVDSQVTMMFWYRQQPGQSLTLIATANQGSEATYESGFVIDKFPISRPNLTFSTLTVSNMSPEDSSIYLCSVQTTGREQYFGAGTRLSVL.

This clonotype was counted at least ten times. CDR3: CATSDSDLTTDTQYF. CDR3 in DNA: TGTGCCACCAGTGATTCAGACCTTACCACAGATACGCAGTATTTT. The rearrangement links TRBV24-1 to TRBJ2-3; D unclear. The CDR3 loop spans 15 amino acids. Germline loops: CDR1 KGHDR, CDR2 SFDVKD. V dropped 2 bases and J dropped 2 bases, with 10 bases sitting between them.

In its sample, this clonotype was seen many times. The V gene is TRBV10-3, the J gene TRBJ1-1; TRBD1 agrees at 8 bases. The CDR3 loop spans 14 amino acids. From germline, CDR1 is ENHRY and CDR2 SYGVKD. J was trimmed by 4 bases and V by 2 bases; bases with no gene match: 3. CDR3 nucleotides: TGTGCCATCAGTGAGGCAGGGGGCGTCACTGAAGCTTTCTTT. Translating gives CAISEAGGVTEAFF.